The TCR beta chain under discussion was sequenced for a study of OX40 agonist ivuxolimab in advanced cancers. Study context: Ivuxolimab, an antibody that agonizes OX40 (CD134), was administered to the patients. Ivuxolimab was administered intravenously to patients at 0.01 to 10 mg/kg every 2 weeks.

V dropped 5 bases and J dropped 5 bases, with 14 bases sitting between them. Germline CDR1 SGHAT, CDR2 FQNNGV. CDR3 length: 14 residues. TCRdb keeps only in-frame clones here, not all; method: immunoSEQ multiplex PCR. The repertoire holds 35,000 to 40,000 clones, with over 80% as singletons. The source is an adult with an advanced solid tumor such as melanoma, head and neck, liver or kidney cancer. The gene calls are TRBV11-2 and TRBJ2-3, with a weak D call TRBD2 (5 bases). Sequences were derived from CD4+ or CD8+ T cells sorted from blood, sampled in a trial of the OX40 agonist ivuxolimab. CDR3 in amino acids: CASSPGGTRDTQYF. CDR3 nucleotides: TGTGCCAGCAGCCCAGGAGGCACTAGAGATACGCAGTATTTT.